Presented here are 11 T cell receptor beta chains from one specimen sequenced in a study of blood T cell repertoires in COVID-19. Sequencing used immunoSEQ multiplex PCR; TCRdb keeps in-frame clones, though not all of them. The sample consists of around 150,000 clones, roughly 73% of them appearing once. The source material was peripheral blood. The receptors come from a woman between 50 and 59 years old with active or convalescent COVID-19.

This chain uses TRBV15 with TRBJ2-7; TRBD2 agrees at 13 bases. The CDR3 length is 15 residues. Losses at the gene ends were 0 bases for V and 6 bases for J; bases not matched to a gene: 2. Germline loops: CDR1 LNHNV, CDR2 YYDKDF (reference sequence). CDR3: CATSRDRLAGGEQYF. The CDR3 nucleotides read TGTGCCACCAGCAGAGACCGACTAGCGGGAGGCGAGCAGTACTTC.

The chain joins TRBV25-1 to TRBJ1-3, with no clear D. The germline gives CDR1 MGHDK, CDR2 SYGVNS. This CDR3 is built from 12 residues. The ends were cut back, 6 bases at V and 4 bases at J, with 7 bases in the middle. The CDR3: CASRSEGNTIYF. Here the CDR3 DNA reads TGTGCCAGCAGGTCGGAGGGAAACACCATATATTTT.

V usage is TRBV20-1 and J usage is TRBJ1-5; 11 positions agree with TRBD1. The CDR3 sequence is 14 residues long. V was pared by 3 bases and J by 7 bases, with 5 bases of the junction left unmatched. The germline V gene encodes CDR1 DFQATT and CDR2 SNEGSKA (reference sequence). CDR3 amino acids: CSASRTGGEQPQHF. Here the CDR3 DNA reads TGCAGTGCTAGTAGGACAGGGGGCGAACAGCCCCAGCATTTT.

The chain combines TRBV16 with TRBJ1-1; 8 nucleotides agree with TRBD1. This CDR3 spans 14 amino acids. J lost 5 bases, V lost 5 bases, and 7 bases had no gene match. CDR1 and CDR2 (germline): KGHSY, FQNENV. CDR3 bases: TGTGCCAGCAGCTCACAAACAGGGGGGACTGAAGCTTTCTTT. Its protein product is CASSSQTGGTEAFF.

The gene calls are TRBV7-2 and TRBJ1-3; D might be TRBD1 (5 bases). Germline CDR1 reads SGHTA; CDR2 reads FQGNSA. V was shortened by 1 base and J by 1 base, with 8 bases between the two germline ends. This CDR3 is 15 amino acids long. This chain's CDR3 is CASSLDGASGNTIYF. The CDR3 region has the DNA TGTGCCAGCAGCTTAGATGGGGCTTCTGGAAACACCATATATTTT.

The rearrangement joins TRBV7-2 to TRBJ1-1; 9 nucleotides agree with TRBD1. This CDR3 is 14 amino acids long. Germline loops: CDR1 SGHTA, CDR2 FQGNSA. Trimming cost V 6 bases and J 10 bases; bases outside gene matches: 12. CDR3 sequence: CASSSTGTGIGAFF. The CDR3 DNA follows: TGTGCCAGCAGTTCGACCGGGACAGGGATCGGAGCTTTCTTT.

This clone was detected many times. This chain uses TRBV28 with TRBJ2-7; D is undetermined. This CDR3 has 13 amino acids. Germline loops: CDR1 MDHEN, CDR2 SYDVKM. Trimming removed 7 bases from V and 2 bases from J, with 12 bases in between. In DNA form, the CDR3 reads TGTGCCAGCACGAGCGAACCAGCCTACGAGCAGTACTTC. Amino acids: CASTSEPAYEQYF.

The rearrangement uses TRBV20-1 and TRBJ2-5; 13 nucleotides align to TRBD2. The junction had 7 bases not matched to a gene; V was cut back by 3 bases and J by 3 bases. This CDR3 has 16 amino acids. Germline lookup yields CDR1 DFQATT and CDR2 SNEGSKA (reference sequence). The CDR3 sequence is CSASPGLAGIEETQYF. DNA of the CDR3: TGCAGTGCTAGTCCGGGACTAGCGGGAATTGAAGAGACCCAGTACTTC.

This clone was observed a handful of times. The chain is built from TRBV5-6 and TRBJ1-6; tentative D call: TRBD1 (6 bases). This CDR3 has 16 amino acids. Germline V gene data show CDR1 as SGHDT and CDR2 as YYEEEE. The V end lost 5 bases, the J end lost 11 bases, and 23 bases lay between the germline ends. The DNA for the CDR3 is TGTGCCAGCAGAAGGCGGGGGGCGGTCGATGCGGCACCCCTCCACTTT. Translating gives CASRRRGAVDAAPLHF.

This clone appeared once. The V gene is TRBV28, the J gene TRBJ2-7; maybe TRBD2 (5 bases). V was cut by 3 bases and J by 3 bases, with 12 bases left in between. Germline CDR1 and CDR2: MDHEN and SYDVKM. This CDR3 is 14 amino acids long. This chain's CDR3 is CASSFAGPVYEQYF. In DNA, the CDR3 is TGTGCCAGCAGTTTTGCGGGTCCCGTCTACGAGCAGTACTTC.

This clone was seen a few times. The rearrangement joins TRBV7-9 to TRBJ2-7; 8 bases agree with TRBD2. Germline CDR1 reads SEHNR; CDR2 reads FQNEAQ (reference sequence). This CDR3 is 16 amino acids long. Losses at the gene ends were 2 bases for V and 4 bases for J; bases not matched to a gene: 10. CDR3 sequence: CASSLPLSGGSYEQYF. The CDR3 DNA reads TGTGCCAGCAGCTTACCCCTAAGCGGGGGTTCATACGAGCAGTACTTC.